This T cell receptor beta chain derives from a study of T cell changes during pregnancy in multiple sclerosis. Data came from immunoSEQ multiplex PCR; TCRdb stores just in-frame clones and leaves some out. The profile covers tens of thousands of clones, with less than 90% appearing a single time and over 3% taken by the ten largest. The receptor's source is a female donor with multiple sclerosis, enrolled in a pregnancy study. Sequencing was performed on peripheral blood, taken before pregnancy.

The CDR3 sequence: CASRRDPAGSYNEQFF. In DNA, the CDR3 is TGTGCCAGCAGGCGGGACCCAGCCGGATCCTACAATGAGCAGTTCTTC. J is TRBJ2-1 and V is TRBV5-6; possible D gene TRBD2, 6 bases. This CDR3 comprises 16 residues. Germline CDR1 SGHDT, CDR2 YYEEEE. V was shortened by 5 bases and J by 1 base, with 16 bases between the two germline ends.